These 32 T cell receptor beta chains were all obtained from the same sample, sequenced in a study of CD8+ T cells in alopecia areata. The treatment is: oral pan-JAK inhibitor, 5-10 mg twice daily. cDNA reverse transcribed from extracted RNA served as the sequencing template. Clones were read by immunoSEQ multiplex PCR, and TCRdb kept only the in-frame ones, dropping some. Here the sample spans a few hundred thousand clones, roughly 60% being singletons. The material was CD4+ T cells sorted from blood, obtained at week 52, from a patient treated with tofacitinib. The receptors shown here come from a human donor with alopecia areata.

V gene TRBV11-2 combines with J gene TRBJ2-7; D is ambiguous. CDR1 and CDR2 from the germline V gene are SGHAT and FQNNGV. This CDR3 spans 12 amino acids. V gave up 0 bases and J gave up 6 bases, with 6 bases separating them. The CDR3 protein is CASSLEVGEQYF. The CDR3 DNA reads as TGTGCCAGCAGCTTAGAAGTCGGCGAGCAGTACTTC.

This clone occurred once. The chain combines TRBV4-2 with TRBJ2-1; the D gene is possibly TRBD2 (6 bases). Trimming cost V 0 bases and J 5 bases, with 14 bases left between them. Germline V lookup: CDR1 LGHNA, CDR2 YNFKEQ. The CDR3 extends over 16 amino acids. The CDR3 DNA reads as TGTGCCAGCAGCCAAGACTCGGGGGTATCCCACAATGAGCAGTTCTTC. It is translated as CASSQDSGVSHNEQFF.

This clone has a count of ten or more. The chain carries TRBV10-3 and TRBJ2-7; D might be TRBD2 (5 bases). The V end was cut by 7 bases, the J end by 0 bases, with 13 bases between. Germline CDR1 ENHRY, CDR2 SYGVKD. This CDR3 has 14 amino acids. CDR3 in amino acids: CAIKPEGYSYEQYF. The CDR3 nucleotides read TGTGCCATCAAGCCCGAGGGATACTCCTACGAGCAGTACTTC.

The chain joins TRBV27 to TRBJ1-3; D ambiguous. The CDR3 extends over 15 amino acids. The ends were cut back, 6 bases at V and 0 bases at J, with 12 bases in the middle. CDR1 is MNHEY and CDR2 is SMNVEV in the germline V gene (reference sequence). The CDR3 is CASSPLQSSGNTIYF. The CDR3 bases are TGTGCCAGCAGCCCTCTACAGAGCTCTGGAAACACCATATATTTT.

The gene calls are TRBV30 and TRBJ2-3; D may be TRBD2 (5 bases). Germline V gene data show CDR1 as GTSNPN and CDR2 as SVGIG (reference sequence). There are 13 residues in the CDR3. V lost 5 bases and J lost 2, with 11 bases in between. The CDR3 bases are TGTGCCTGGGGGGAGACTCTCACAGATACGCAGTATTTT. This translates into CAWGETLTDTQYF.

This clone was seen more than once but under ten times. This chain's CDR3 is CASSALGAPNVEQYF. The DNA of the CDR3 is TGTGCCAGCAGCGCCCTCGGGGCTCCGAATGTCGAGCAGTACTTC. The gene calls are TRBV9 and TRBJ2-7; D may be TRBD1 or TRBD2 (5 bases each). Germline V gene sequence: CDR1 SGDLS, CDR2 YYNGEE. The CDR3 loop spans 15 amino acids. With 3 bases removed from V and 6 bases from J, the gap between germline ends came to 19 bases.

CDR3 residues: CAWEAGRWTDTQYF. The CDR3, as DNA: TGTGCCTGGGAGGCGGGGCGTTGGACAGATACGCAGTATTTT. The genes are TRBV30 and TRBJ2-3, with D tentatively TRBD2 (6 bases). This CDR3 has 14 residues. V lost 5 bases and J lost 3, with 15 bases in between. The V gene's germline CDR1 is GTSNPN and CDR2 SVGIG (reference sequence).

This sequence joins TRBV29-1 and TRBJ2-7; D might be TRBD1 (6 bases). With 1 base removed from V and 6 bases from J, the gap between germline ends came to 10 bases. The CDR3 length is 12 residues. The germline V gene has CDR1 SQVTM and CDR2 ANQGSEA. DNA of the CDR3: TGCAGCGTTGAAGCCACAGGGCCCGAGCAGTACTTC. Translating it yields CSVEATGPEQYF.

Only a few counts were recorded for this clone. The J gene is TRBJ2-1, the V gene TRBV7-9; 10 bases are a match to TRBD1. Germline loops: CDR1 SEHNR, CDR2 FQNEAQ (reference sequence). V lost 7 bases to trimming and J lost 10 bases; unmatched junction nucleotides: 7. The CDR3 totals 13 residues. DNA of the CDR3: TGTGCCAGCACGGGACAGGGGTCGTGGGAGCAGTTCTTC. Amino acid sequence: CASTGQGSWEQFF.

CDR3 protein: CASSSSGALVETQYF. The CDR3, as DNA: TGTGCCAGCAGCTCTAGCGGGGCCTTGGTGGAGACCCAGTACTTC. This chain joins TRBV7-6 and TRBJ2-5, with 9 bases that match TRBD2. The length of the CDR3 is 15 residues. V was clipped by 4 bases and J by 5 bases; unmatched bases: 8. The V gene's germline CDR1 is SGHVS and CDR2 FNYEAQ.

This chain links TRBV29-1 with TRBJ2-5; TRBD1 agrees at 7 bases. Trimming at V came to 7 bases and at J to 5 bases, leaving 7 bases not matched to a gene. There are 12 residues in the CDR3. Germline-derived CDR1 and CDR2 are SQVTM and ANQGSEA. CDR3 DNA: TGCAGCGCCCGACAGGGCGGGGAGACCCAGTACTTC. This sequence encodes CSARQGGETQYF.

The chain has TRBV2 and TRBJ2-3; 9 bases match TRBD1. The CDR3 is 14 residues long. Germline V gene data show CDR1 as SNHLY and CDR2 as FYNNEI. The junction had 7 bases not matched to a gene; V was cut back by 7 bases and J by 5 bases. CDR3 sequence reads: CASIGGQGRDTQYF. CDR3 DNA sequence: TGTGCCAGCATAGGGGGACAGGGAAGAGATACGCAGTATTTT.

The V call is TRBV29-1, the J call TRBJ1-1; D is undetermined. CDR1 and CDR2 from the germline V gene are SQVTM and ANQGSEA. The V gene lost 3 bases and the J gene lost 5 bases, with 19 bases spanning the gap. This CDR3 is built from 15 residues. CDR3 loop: CSVESDLKSSTEAFF. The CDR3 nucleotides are TGCAGCGTTGAGTCGGACCTGAAGAGTTCGACTGAAGCTTTCTTT.

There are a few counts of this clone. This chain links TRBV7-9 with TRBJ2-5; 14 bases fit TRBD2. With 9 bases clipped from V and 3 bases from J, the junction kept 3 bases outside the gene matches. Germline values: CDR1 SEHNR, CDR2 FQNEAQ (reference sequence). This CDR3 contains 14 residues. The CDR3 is CASPGLAGEETQYF. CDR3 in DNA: TGTGCCAGTCCGGGACTAGCGGGAGAAGAGACCCAGTACTTC.

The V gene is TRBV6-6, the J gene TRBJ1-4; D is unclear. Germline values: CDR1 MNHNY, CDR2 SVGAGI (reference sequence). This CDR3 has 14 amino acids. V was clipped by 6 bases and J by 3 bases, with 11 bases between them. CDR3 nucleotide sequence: TGTGCCAGCAGCGTAGGGCCACCTAATGAAAAACTGTTTTTT. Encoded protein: CASSVGPPNEKLFF.

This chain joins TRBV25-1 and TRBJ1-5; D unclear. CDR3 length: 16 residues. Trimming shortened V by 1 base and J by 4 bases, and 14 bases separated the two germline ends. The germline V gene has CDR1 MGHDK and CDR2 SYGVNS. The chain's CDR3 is CASSESGGAWNQPQHF. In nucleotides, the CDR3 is TGTGCCAGCAGTGAATCCGGAGGAGCGTGGAATCAGCCCCAGCATTTT.

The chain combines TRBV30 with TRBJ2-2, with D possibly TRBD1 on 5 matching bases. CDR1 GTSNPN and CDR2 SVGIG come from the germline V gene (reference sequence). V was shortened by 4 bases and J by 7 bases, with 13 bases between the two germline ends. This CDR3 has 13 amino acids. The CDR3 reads CAWTKGSVGELFF. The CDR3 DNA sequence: TGTGCCTGGACCAAGGGGTCCGTCGGGGAGCTGTTTTTT.

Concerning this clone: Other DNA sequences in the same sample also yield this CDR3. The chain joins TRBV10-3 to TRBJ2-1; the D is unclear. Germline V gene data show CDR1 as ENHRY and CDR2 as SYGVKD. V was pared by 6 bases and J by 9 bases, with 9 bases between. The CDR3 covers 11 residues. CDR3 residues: CAISEVGEQFF. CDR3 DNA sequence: TGTGCCATCAGCGAGGTAGGTGAGCAGTTCTTC.

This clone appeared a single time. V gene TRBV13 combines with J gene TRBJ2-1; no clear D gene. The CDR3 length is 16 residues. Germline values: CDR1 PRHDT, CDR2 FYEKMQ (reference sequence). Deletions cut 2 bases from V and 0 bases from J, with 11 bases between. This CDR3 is CASSLKVRSSYNEQFF. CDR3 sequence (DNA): TGTGCCAGCAGCTTAAAAGTGCGTAGCTCCTACAATGAGCAGTTCTTC.

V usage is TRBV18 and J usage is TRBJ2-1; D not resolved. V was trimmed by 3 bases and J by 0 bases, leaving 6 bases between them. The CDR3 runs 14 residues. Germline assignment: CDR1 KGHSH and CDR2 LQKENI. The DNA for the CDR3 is TGTGCCAGCTCACCGATGAGCTCCTACAATGAGCAGTTCTTC. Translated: CASSPMSSYNEQFF.

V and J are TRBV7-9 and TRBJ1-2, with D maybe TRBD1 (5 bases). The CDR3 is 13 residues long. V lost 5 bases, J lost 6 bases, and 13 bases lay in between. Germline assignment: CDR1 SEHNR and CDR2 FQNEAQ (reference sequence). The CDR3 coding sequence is TGTGCCAGCAGCGTGACAGTAGCCCATGGCTACACCTTC. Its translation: CASSVTVAHGYTF.

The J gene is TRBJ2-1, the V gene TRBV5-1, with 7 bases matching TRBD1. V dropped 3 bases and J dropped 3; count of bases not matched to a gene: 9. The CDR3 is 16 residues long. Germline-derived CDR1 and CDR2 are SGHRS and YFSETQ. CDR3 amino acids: CASSSTFRDSYNEQFF. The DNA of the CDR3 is TGCGCCAGCAGCTCGACCTTCCGGGACAGCTACAATGAGCAGTTCTTC.

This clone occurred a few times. The CDR3: CASRPDEETQYF. As DNA, the CDR3 is TGTGCCAGCAGGCCCGACGAGGAGACCCAGTACTTC. The J gene is TRBJ2-5, the V gene TRBV2, with D unresolved. V gave up 6 bases and J gave up 5 bases, with 10 bases separating them. This CDR3 has 12 amino acids. Looked up from germline, CDR1 is SNHLY and CDR2 is FYNNEI.

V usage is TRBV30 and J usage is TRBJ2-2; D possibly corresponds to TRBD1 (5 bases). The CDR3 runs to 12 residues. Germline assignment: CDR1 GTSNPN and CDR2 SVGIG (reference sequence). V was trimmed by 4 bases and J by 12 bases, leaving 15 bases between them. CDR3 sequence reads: CAWNQGVGKLFF. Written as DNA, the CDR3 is TGTGCCTGGAATCAAGGGGTTGGGAAGCTGTTTTTT.

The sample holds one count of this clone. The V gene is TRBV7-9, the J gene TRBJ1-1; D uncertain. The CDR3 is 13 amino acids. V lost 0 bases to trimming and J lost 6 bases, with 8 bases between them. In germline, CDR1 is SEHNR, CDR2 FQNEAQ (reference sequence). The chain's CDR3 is CASSLARGAEAFF. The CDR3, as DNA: TGTGCCAGCAGCTTAGCCCGGGGAGCTGAAGCTTTCTTT.

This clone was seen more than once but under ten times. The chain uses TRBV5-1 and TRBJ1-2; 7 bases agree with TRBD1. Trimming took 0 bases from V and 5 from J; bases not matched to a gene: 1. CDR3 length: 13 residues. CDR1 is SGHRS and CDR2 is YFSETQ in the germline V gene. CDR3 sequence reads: CASSLGTGYGYTF. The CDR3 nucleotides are TGCGCCAGCAGCTTGGGGACAGGTTATGGCTACACCTTC.

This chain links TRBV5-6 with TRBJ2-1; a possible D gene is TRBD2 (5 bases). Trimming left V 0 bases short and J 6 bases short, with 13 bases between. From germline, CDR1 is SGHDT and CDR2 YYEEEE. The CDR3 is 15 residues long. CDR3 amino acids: CASSLGPREGNEQFF. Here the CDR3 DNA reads TGTGCCAGCAGCTTGGGGCCGAGAGAGGGCAATGAGCAGTTCTTC.

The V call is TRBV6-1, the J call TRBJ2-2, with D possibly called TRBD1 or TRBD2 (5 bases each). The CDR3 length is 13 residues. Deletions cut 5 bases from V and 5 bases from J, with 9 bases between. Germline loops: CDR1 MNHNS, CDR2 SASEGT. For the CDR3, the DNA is TGTGCCAGCAGTAACGGGGCAACCGGGGAGCTGTTTTTT. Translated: CASSNGATGELFF.

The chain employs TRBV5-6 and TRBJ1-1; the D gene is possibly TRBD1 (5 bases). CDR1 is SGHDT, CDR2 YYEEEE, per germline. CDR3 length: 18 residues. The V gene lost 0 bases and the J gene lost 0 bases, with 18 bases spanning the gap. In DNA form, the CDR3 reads TGTGCCAGCAGCTTGGAGTCGGGGGGATTCCCCATGAACACTGAAGCTTTCTTT. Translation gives CASSLESGGFPMNTEAFF.

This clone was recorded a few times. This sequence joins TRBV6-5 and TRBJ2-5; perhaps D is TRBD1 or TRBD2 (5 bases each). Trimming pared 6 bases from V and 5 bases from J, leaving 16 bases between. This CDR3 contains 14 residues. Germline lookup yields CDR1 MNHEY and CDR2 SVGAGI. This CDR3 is CASRLFGDRETQYF. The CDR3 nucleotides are TGTGCCAGCAGGCTCTTCGGGGACCGGGAGACCCAGTACTTC.

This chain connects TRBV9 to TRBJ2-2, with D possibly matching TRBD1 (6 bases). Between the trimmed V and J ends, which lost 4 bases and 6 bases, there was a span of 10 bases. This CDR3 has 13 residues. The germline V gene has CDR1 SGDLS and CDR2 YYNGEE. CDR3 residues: CASSPGQSGELFF. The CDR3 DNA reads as TGTGCCAGCAGCCCTGGACAGTCCGGGGAGCTGTTTTTT.

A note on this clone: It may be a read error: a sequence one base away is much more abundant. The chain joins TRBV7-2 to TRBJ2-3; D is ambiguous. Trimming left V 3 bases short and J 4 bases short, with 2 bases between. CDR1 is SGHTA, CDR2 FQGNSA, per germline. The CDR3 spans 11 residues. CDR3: CASSFADTQYF. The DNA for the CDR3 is TGTGCCAGCAGCTTCGCAGATACGCAGTATTTT.